This T cell receptor beta chain was sequenced during a study of T cell repertoires in cytomegalovirus infection. Study as a whole: CMV infection plus the matching HLA type was flagged by public TCR beta signatures.

About this clonotype: Its antigen is as yet unknown.

From the reads, TCRdb called clonotypes with MiXCR, one entry per CDR3 protein. The sample consists of nearly 700,000 distinct CDR3 sequences, about 30% of them appearing once. Germline-derived CDR1 and CDR2 are MNHEY and SVGEGT. The CDR3 sequence is 18 residues long. V lost 2 bases and J lost 3; bases outside the gene matches: 10. The J gene is TRBJ2-1, the V gene TRBV6-2 or TRBV6-3, with TRBD2 identical over 10 bases. The clonotype was recovered from a human donor in good health (CMV status not recorded). Some clones in this sample may be carry-over from other donors' samples. The sequenced sample was cultured PBMCs, obtained from culture after CMV antigen stimulation. Here the CDR3 reads CASSYPGLADRNYNEQFF. In DNA form, the CDR3 reads TGTGCCAGCAGTTACCCTGGACTAGCGGACCGAAACTACAATGAGCAGTTCTTC.